This TCR beta chain was captured in a study of blood T cell repertoires in COVID-19. As for the study in general: Sources were T cells, B-cell-depleted T cells, or PBMCs; the material itself was cDNA or gDNA.

V gave up 4 bases and J gave up 4 bases; unmatched junction bases: 5. Germline V gives CDR1 MNHEY, CDR2 SMNVEV (reference sequence). The CDR3 length is 15 residues. Some clones are missing from TCRdb's copy, which holds only in-frame ones; the method was immunoSEQ multiplex PCR. Among roughly 290,000 clones listed, approximately 85% were seen once. In Seattle, patients joined the study during active infection and were tracked longitudinally. The genes are TRBV27 and TRBJ2-4; 9 nucleotides align to TRBD1. This sequence was found in a human donor with COVID-19, enrolled during active disease. The donor label of this sample is uncertain. Sequenced material: peripheral blood. CDR3 loop: CASSSETGGKNIQYF. CDR3 bases: TGTGCCAGCAGTTCCGAGACAGGGGGTAAAAACATTCAGTACTTC.